The 20 T cell receptor beta chains in this list originate from one sample, sequenced in a study of T-cell reconstitution after alpha-beta-depleted transplantation in children. Unique molecular identifiers were used to barcode this TCRbeta library. TCRdb reprocessed the PCR reads with MiXCR, giving one entry per CDR3 protein. The sample consists of 700,000 to 950,000 distinct CDR3 sequences, around 15% of them appearing once. Source: PBMCs, mostly from graft donor cells, taken 360 days after TCRalphabeta/CD19-depleted stem cell transplant. The receptor set was obtained from a male patient younger than 18 who had a stem cell transplant for acute lymphoblastic leukemia, so the T cells may come from the graft donor.

This clonotype was counted at least ten times. This chain joins TRBV5-1 and TRBJ2-2, with 7 bases fitting TRBD1. The CDR3 spans 17 residues. CDR1 is SGHRS and CDR2 is YFSETQ in the germline V gene. V trimming: 3 bases; J trimming: 4 bases; junction bases outside the gene matches: 12. CDR3 nucleotide sequence: TGCGCCAGCAGCTCCGTTAGACAGGGTAAATCCACCGGGGAGCTGTTTTTT. It is translated as CASSSVRQGKSTGELFF.

This clonotype was picked up a small number of times. The rearrangement joins TRBV28 to TRBJ2-5; TRBD2 is a possible D gene (5 bases). The CDR3 sequence is 16 residues long. Per germline, CDR1 MDHEN and CDR2 SYDVKM. Deletions cut 5 bases from V and 2 bases from J, with 18 bases between. CDR3 DNA: TGTGCCAGCAGTAGCGGTATCCGGGTTCAACAAGAGACCCAGTACTTC. Translated: CASSSGIRVQQETQYF.

This chain connects TRBV25-1 to TRBJ1-1; 11 positions agree with TRBD1. The CDR3 length is 17 residues. Germline V gives CDR1 MGHDK, CDR2 SYGVNS. The V gene end was trimmed by 8 bases and the J gene end by 1 base; junction bases not matched to a gene: 12. Here the CDR3 reads CASRSDRGREKNTEAFF. The CDR3 region has the DNA TGTGCCAGCCGATCGGACAGGGGGCGCGAGAAGAACACTGAAGCTTTCTTT.

This clonotype was recorded at least ten times. The chain carries TRBV28 and TRBJ2-4, with 7 bases lining up with TRBD1. The ends lost 3 bases at V and 4 bases at J; junction bases unmatched: 9. This CDR3 region has 16 residues. Looked up from germline, CDR1 is MDHEN and CDR2 is SYDVKM. This CDR3 is CASSFPLTGDKNIQYF. The CDR3 region has the DNA TGTGCCAGCAGTTTCCCATTAACAGGGGATAAAAACATTCAGTACTTC.

CDR3: CASSQAGGTDEQFF. CDR3 nucleotides: TGTGCCAGCAGCCAAGCGGGAGGGACGGATGAGCAGTTCTTC. The chain carries TRBV25-1 and TRBJ2-1, with TRBD2 matching over 10 bases. The CDR3 has 14 amino acids. The germline CDR1 and CDR2 sequences are MGHDK and SYGVNS. Trimming at V came to 6 bases and at J to 8 bases, leaving 7 bases not matched to a gene.

The chain recombines TRBV29-1 with TRBJ2-7, with 7 bases that match TRBD1. CDR3 length: 13 amino acids. Germline CDR1 reads SQVTM; CDR2 reads ANQGSEA. Trimming cost V 7 bases and J 0 bases; bases outside gene matches: 6. Here the CDR3 DNA reads TGCAGCGGGACCGGGACAGACTCCTACGAGCAGTACTTC. Its translation is CSGTGTDSYEQYF.

This clonotype was detected only a few times. The chain is built from TRBV6-5 and TRBJ2-1; maybe TRBD1 (6 bases). The CDR3 is made up of 13 amino acids. Germline V gene sequence: CDR1 MNHEY, CDR2 SVGAGI. V lost 8 bases and J lost 6, with 14 bases in between. This CDR3 is CASVTPGANEQFF. In nucleotides, the CDR3 is TGTGCCAGCGTAACTCCAGGGGCCAATGAGCAGTTCTTC.

This clonotype was counted many times. The V call is TRBV29-1, the J call TRBJ2-1, with 7 nucleotides matching TRBD2. The CDR3 length is 13 residues. From germline, CDR1 is SQVTM and CDR2 ANQGSEA. V trimming: 5 bases; J trimming: 9 bases; junction bases outside the gene matches: 10. CDR3 loop: CSVHSGLGGEQFF. The DNA of the CDR3 is TGCAGCGTTCATAGCGGGCTGGGGGGTGAGCAGTTCTTC.

This clonotype appeared many times. This chain joins TRBV7-2 and TRBJ2-3, with D possibly TRBD2 on 6 matching bases. V was shortened by 5 bases and J by 10 bases, with 13 bases between the two germline ends. The CDR3 runs to 12 residues. From germline, CDR1 is SGHTA and CDR2 FQGNSA. This CDR3 is CASSLRPGAQYF. The DNA of the CDR3 is TGTGCCAGCAGCCTACGGCCGGGGGCGCAGTATTTT.

In its sample, this clonotype was seen a few times. V is TRBV27 and J is TRBJ2-7; TRBD2 is a possible D gene (5 bases). CDR3 length: 16 amino acids. CDR1 is MNHEY and CDR2 is SMNVEV in the germline V gene (reference sequence). Trimming took 3 bases from V and 0 from J, leaving 15 bases between them. The CDR3 nucleotides read TGTGCCAGCAGTTTGAAAGCGGTAAGGAGCTCCTACGAGCAGTACTTC. Translating it yields CASSLKAVRSSYEQYF.

This chain links TRBV7-9 with TRBJ2-1; 10 bases are a match to TRBD1. CDR1 and CDR2 from the germline V gene are SEHNR and FQNEAQ (reference sequence). CDR3 length equals 15 residues. The V and J ends lost 5 bases and 8 bases, in that order; junction bases with no gene match: 9. CDR3 amino acids: CASSRRTGGSHEQFF. Here the CDR3 DNA reads TGTGCCAGCAGCCGACGGACAGGGGGAAGCCATGAGCAGTTCTTC.

This clonotype was detected many times. This chain connects TRBV6-2 or TRBV6-3 to TRBJ2-5; D gene unclear. Trimming removed 2 bases at V and 0 bases at J, with 7 bases between. The CDR3 runs to 14 residues. The germline V gene has CDR1 MNHEY and CDR2 SVGEGT. The CDR3 sequence: CASSYGADQETQYF. CDR3 sequence (DNA): TGTGCCAGCAGTTACGGAGCAGACCAAGAGACCCAGTACTTC.

This clonotype was seen repeatedly, ten times or more. This chain links TRBV27 with TRBJ2-7; 8 nucleotides match TRBD1. Germline V CDR1 and CDR2: MNHEY, SMNVEV (reference sequence). The V gene end was trimmed by 5 bases and the J gene end by 4 bases; junction bases not matched to a gene: 4. The CDR3 has 13 residues. This CDR3 is CASSPTGGYEQYF. The CDR3 region has the DNA TGTGCCAGCAGTCCTACAGGGGGTTACGAGCAGTACTTC.

The sample holds a few counts of this clonotype. The V gene is TRBV10-1, the J gene TRBJ2-7, with 10 bases matching TRBD2. Germline trimming cut 3 bases from V and 2 bases from J; bases unmatched to any gene: 7. Germline lookup yields CDR1 WNHNN and CDR2 SYGVQD (reference sequence). The CDR3 spans 16 residues. The DNA of the CDR3 is TGCGCCAGCAGTGATACGATGAGCGGGAGGGCCTACGAGCAGTACTTC. Its protein product is CASSDTMSGRAYEQYF.

The rearrangement joins TRBV7-6 to TRBJ2-1; D is perhaps TRBD2 (7 bases). Germline V gene data show CDR1 as SGHVS and CDR2 as FNYEAQ. Trimming pared 2 bases from V and 8 bases from J, leaving 13 bases between. This CDR3 is 14 amino acids long. The CDR3 nucleotides are TGTGCCAGCAGCTTACTGGGGGGGCAGGATGAGCAGTTCTTC. This translates into CASSLLGGQDEQFF.

The table lists this clonotype with a few counts. The chain recombines TRBV29-1 with TRBJ2-3; 7 nucleotides align to TRBD2. Germline CDR1 is SQVTM and CDR2 is ANQGSEA. V dropped 4 bases and J dropped 3; count of bases not matched to a gene: 10. This CDR3 is built from 15 residues. CDR3 nucleotide sequence: TGCAGCGTTGGTGGGAGGGCTTTCGTGACAGATACGCAGTATTTT. The encoded protein is CSVGGRAFVTDTQYF.

The J gene is TRBJ2-7, the V gene TRBV10-3; D is ambiguous. CDR1 and CDR2 from the germline V gene are ENHRY and SYGVKD. Deletions cut 6 bases from V and 3 bases from J, with 9 bases between. The CDR3 is 12 amino acids. The CDR3 DNA reads TGTGCCATCAGGACTGCGGACTACGAGCAGTACTTC. This codes for CAIRTADYEQYF.

As to this clonotype: At one end the junction does not follow the germline gene, possibly because of a read error. This chain uses TRBV20-1 with TRBJ2-1; maybe TRBD2 (6 bases). CDR3 length: 12 amino acids. Germline assignment: CDR1 DFQATT and CDR2 SNEGSKA (reference sequence). CDR3 loop: CCARDNSGDPPF. The CDR3, as DNA: TGCTGTGCTAGAGATAATAGCGGAGATCCTCCCTTC.

The genes are TRBV28 and TRBJ2-1, with 15 positions matching TRBD2. CDR1 is MDHEN and CDR2 is SYDVKM in the germline V gene. This CDR3 region has 20 residues. The V and J ends lost 4 bases and 1 base, in that order; junction bases with no gene match: 11. The CDR3 DNA is TGTGCCAGCAGTTGGACCCGGACTAGCGGGAGGGTGGGTTCCTACAATGAGCAGTTCTTC. This codes for CASSWTRTSGRVGSYNEQFF.

This clonotype came up a few times. This chain joins TRBV7-9 and TRBJ2-7; D tentatively reads TRBD1 or TRBD2 (5 bases each). This CDR3 has 16 residues. Per germline, CDR1 SEHNR and CDR2 FQNEAQ (reference sequence). V lost 5 bases and J 3 bases, leaving 20 bases between the germline ends. This CDR3 is CASSAGRGLGVYEQYF. In DNA, the CDR3 is TGTGCCAGCAGCGCTGGCCGGGGCTTAGGGGTCTACGAGCAGTACTTC.